These 30 T cell receptor beta chains were sequenced from one sample in a study of T cell responses to AZD1222 COVID-19 vaccine. The assay was immunoSEQ multiplex PCR, and TCRdb's table has in-frame clones only and misses some. This table holds about 180,000 clones, 85% to 90% found once. The sequencing used peripheral blood, collected 28 days after the second AZD1222 dose. The source of these receptors is an adult who received the AZD1222 COVID-19 vaccine.

The chain carries TRBV5-5 and TRBJ1-3, with 10 positions matching TRBD1. With V trimmed by 2 bases and J by 2 bases, 1 base remained unmatched. The CDR3 is 15 residues long. Per germline, CDR1 SGHKS and CDR2 YYEKEE (reference sequence). The CDR3 nucleotides read TGTGCCAGCAGCTTCGGACAGGGGGCTGGAAACACCATATATTTT. Encoded protein: CASSFGQGAGNTIYF.

This clone was detected only once. CDR3 nucleotide sequence: TGTGCCAGAAGCTTACGGGACAGGGAATTCTCTGGGGCCAACGTCCTGACTTTC. This translates into CARSLRDREFSGANVLTF. The chain is built from TRBV5-3 and TRBJ2-6; TRBD1 aligns across 9 bases. TRBV5-3 is flagged as an ORF with uncertain function. There are 18 residues in the CDR3. V was clipped by 2 bases and J by 0 bases; unmatched bases: 6.

The genes are TRBV27 and TRBJ2-7; D remains ambiguous. The length of the CDR3 is 13 residues. V shed 4 bases and J shed 6 bases, with 13 bases lying between them. Germline V gene lookup returns CDR1 MNHEY and CDR2 SMNVEV (reference sequence). The CDR3 region has the DNA TGTGCCAGCAGTTCCCCCCAGCGAGGCGAGCAGTACTTC. Its translation is CASSSPQRGEQYF.

In this sample, this clone turned up once. The rearrangement links TRBV7-9 to TRBJ2-1; TRBD2 matches at 8 bases. V lost 5 bases, J lost 15 bases, and 18 bases stayed unmatched. CDR1 is SEHNR and CDR2 is FQNEAQ in the germline V gene (reference sequence). This CDR3 has 15 residues. CDR3 loop: CASSPPGERGQSPFF. The CDR3 DNA is TGTGCCAGCAGCCCCCCGGGGGAGCGGGGGCAATCCCCGTTCTTC.

The chain carries TRBV6-2 or TRBV6-3 and TRBJ2-7; TRBD2 matches at 9 bases. V trimming: 6 bases; J trimming: 9 bases; junction bases outside the gene matches: 27. Germline CDR1 and CDR2: MNHEY and SVGEGT. The CDR3 is 19 amino acids. The CDR3 DNA follows: TGTGCCAGCAGCCCCCGTTTTCAGCGGGGGGCTACTCCGCAGTCCGCGCAGTACTTC. It translates to CASSPRFQRGATPQSAQYF.

This clone was detected once. The genes are TRBV20-1 and TRBJ2-5; D not certain. The CDR3 runs 15 residues. From germline, CDR1 is DFQATT and CDR2 SNEGSKA (reference sequence). Between the trimmed V and J ends, which lost 3 bases and 5 bases, there was a span of 19 bases. The CDR3 DNA is TGCAGTGCTAGTAGGCTAGGTTGGATCCAGGAGACCCAGTACTTC. This gives the protein CSASRLGWIQETQYF.

The V gene is TRBV6-5, the J gene TRBJ2-5; D might be TRBD2 (5 bases). Trimming stripped 6 bases from V and 1 base from J, with 12 bases between. This CDR3 comprises 14 residues. Per the germline V gene, CDR1 is MNHEY and CDR2 is SVGAGI. The chain's CDR3 is CASRVGVAQETQYF. In nucleotides, the CDR3 is TGTGCCAGCAGGGTCGGGGTGGCCCAAGAGACCCAGTACTTC.

This clone was counted between two and nine times. The gene calls are TRBV6-2 or TRBV6-3 and TRBJ2-2; D ambiguous. The CDR3 totals 12 residues. Germline CDR1 and CDR2: MNHEY and SVGEGT. Trimming left V 5 bases short and J 10 bases short, with 11 bases between. CDR3 DNA: TGTGCCAGCAGTGTAATGGGTACGGAGCTGTTTTTT. Translation gives CASSVMGTELFF.

The table lists this clone with a count of one. The V gene is TRBV12-5, the J gene TRBJ2-7, with 7 nucleotides matching TRBD1. CDR3 length: 13 amino acids. J gave up 2 bases and V 6 bases, and 4 bases lay outside the gene matches. The germline V gene has CDR1 LGHNT and CDR2 FRNRAP. The CDR3 DNA follows: TGTGCTAGTGGGAGGGACAGAGCCTACGAGCAGTACTTC. Its translation is CASGRDRAYEQYF.

The chain joins TRBV10-3 to TRBJ2-3; no clear D. The V end lost 2 bases, the J end lost 4 bases, and 10 bases lay between the germline ends. Germline V gives CDR1 ENHRY, CDR2 SYGVKD. The CDR3 runs 14 residues. The CDR3 DNA reads TGTGCCATCAGTGAGGGGTACCCAGCAGATACGCAGTATTTT. This encodes CAISEGYPADTQYF.

The sample holds one count of this clone. The V call is TRBV7-9, the J call TRBJ1-6; TRBD1 is a possible D gene (6 bases). V was clipped by 6 bases and J by 6 bases, with 9 bases between them. This CDR3 is built from 13 residues. CDR1 and CDR2 (germline): SEHNR, FQNEAQ (reference sequence). In DNA, the CDR3 is TGTGCCAGCAGACCGGACAGTAATTCACCCCTCCACTTT. Its translation is CASRPDSNSPLHF.

The rearrangement links TRBV5-6 to TRBJ2-2; 9 bases fit TRBD1. V shed 4 bases, J shed 0 bases, and the junction held 4 bases outside the gene matches. The CDR3 runs 16 residues. The germline V gene encodes CDR1 SGHDT and CDR2 YYEEEE. The CDR3 region is CASSLGTGPNTGELFF. The CDR3 DNA reads TGTGCCAGCAGCCTGGGGACAGGGCCGAACACCGGGGAGCTGTTTTTT. The whole variable domain, remainder taken from reference TRBV5-6 and TRBJ2-2, is DAGVTQSPTHLIKTRGQQVTLRCSPKSGHDTVSWYQQALGQGPQFIFQYYEEEERQRGNFPDRFSGHQFPNYSSELNVNALLLGDSALYLCASSLGTGPNTGELFFGEGSRLTVL.

This clone was seen once. The chain is built from TRBV10-3 and TRBJ2-5; D is perhaps TRBD1 or TRBD2 (6 bases each). This CDR3 contains 13 residues. V lost 6 bases, J lost 7 bases, and 15 bases lay in between. Per germline, CDR1 ENHRY and CDR2 SYGVKD. Here the CDR3 DNA reads TGTGCCATCAGCGGACAGACCGGGGGGACCCAGTACTTC. Translated, it gives CAISGQTGGTQYF.

The V call is TRBV5-1, the J call TRBJ1-6; no clear D. The germline V gene has CDR1 SGHRS and CDR2 YFSETQ. With 1 base removed from V and 7 bases from J, the gap between germline ends came to 9 bases. The CDR3 sequence is 14 residues long. CDR3 region: CASSLRQENSPLHF. The CDR3 nucleotides are TGCGCCAGCAGCTTGAGGCAGGAAAATTCACCCCTCCACTTT.

J is TRBJ1-4 and V is TRBV7-9, with a tentative D call TRBD1 (6 bases). Trimming shortened V by 5 bases and J by 8 bases, and 15 bases separated the two germline ends. Germline CDR1 SEHNR, CDR2 FQNEAQ (reference sequence). The CDR3 length is 14 residues. CDR3 residues: CASSPPGTREKLFF. CDR3 sequence (DNA): TGTGCCAGCAGCCCCCCGGGGACAAGGGAAAAACTGTTTTTT.

The V call is TRBV24-1, the J call TRBJ2-3; 7 bases are shared with TRBD1. Germline values: CDR1 KGHDR, CDR2 SFDVKD. The V segment lost 6 bases and the J segment 4 bases; nucleotides outside the gene matches: 3. CDR3 size: 13 residues. The CDR3 DNA sequence: TGTGCCACCAGTAACAGGGGCGCAGATACGCAGTATTTT. Residues: CATSNRGADTQYF.

The chain combines TRBV7-2 with TRBJ2-3; TRBD1 matches 9 bases. Trimming removed 5 bases from V and 2 bases from J; junction bases left unmatched: 5. CDR3 size: 15 residues. Germline CDR1 and CDR2: SGHTA and FQGNSA. The CDR3 sequence: CASSGTGTYTDTQYF. The CDR3 nucleotides read TGTGCCAGCAGCGGGACAGGGACCTACACAGATACGCAGTATTTT.

The chain joins TRBV2 to TRBJ2-7; D remains unclear. Germline lookup yields CDR1 SNHLY and CDR2 FYNNEI. V lost 4 bases, J lost 3 bases, and 13 bases lay in between. This CDR3 region has 14 residues. CDR3 amino acids: CASSVTDTNYEQYF. The CDR3 nucleotides read TGTGCCAGCAGTGTTACAGATACCAACTACGAGCAGTACTTC.

This rearrangement joins TRBV3-1 (or the pseudogene TRBV3-2) to TRBJ1-1; a weak D match, TRBD1 (6 bases). Trimming shortened V by 1 base and J by 7 bases, and 13 bases separated the two germline ends. The CDR3 totals 14 residues. Germline V gene data show CDR1 as LGHDT and CDR2 as YNNKEL (reference sequence). CDR3 nucleotides: TGTGCCAGCAGCCAAGTAGGGGGGGCTAGTGAAGCTTTCTTT. Translating gives CASSQVGGASEAFF.

The chain has TRBV30 and TRBJ1-6; D is perhaps TRBD1 (6 bases). Trimming pared 2 bases from V and 10 bases from J, leaving 15 bases between. The V gene's germline CDR1 is GTSNPN and CDR2 SVGIG (reference sequence). This CDR3 is built from 14 residues. The CDR3, as DNA: TGTGCCTGGAGTCCTCAGGGGAGATTCTCACCCCTCCACTTT. This translates into CAWSPQGRFSPLHF.

The chain carries TRBV7-6 and TRBJ2-7, with D perhaps matching TRBD1 or TRBD2 (5 bases each). V was shortened by 5 bases and J by 6 bases, with 17 bases between the two germline ends. Germline CDR1 SGHVS, CDR2 FNYEAQ. The CDR3 length is 14 residues. CDR3 in amino acids: CASSPLHGAGEQYF. The CDR3 coding sequence is TGTGCCAGCAGCCCCCTTCACGGGGCCGGCGAGCAGTACTTC. The whole variable domain, filled in from reference TRBV7-6 and TRBJ2-7, reads GAGVSQSPRYKVTKRGQDVALRCDPISGHVSLYWYRQALGQGPEFLTYFNYEAQQDKSGLPNDRFSAERPEGSISTLTIQRTEQRDSAMYRCASSPLHGAGEQYFGPGTRLTVT.

This chain joins TRBV10-3 and TRBJ2-7; 11 positions match TRBD1. V lost 4 bases to trimming and J lost 5 bases; unmatched junction nucleotides: 4. This CDR3 spans 14 amino acids. From germline, CDR1 is ENHRY and CDR2 SYGVKD. The CDR3 sequence: CAISGGTGGDEQYF. The CDR3 DNA reads as TGTGCCATCAGTGGAGGGACAGGGGGAGACGAGCAGTACTTC.

The chain combines TRBV29-1 with TRBJ2-7; D is perhaps TRBD2 (5 bases). Germline values: CDR1 SQVTM, CDR2 ANQGSEA. V shed 5 bases and J shed 7 bases, with 9 bases lying between them. The CDR3 length is 10 residues. CDR3 sequence: CSVSEGEQYF. The CDR3 coding sequence is TGCAGCGTTTCCGAGGGAGAGCAGTACTTC.

The chain recombines TRBV28 with TRBJ1-6, with TRBD1 as a possible D gene (6 bases). CDR3 length: 19 residues. V was shortened by 3 bases and J by 8 bases, with 26 bases between the two germline ends. Looked up from germline, CDR1 is MDHEN and CDR2 is SYDVKM. CDR3 sequence (DNA): TGTGCCAGCAGTTTTCTAGGACAGCGGAGAAGAGTATATGATTCACCCCTCCACTTT. Translated, it gives CASSFLGQRRRVYDSPLHF.

The CDR3 protein is CASRGGALPNSPLHF. For the CDR3, the DNA is TGTGCCAGCAGAGGAGGAGCGCTTCCCAATTCACCCCTCCACTTT. The chain joins TRBV5-6 to TRBJ1-6, with D unclear. Per the germline V gene, CDR1 is SGHDT and CDR2 is YYEEEE. CDR3 length: 15 amino acids. V lost 5 bases and J lost 7, with 16 bases in between.

The rearrangement uses TRBV2 and TRBJ2-7, with D unresolved. V was shortened by 3 bases and J by 4 bases, with 7 bases between the two germline ends. Germline CDR1 is SNHLY and CDR2 is FYNNEI. The CDR3 is made up of 12 amino acids. The CDR3 is CASSEYWYEQYF. The DNA for the CDR3 is TGTGCCAGCAGTGAGTATTGGTACGAGCAGTACTTC.

The chain has TRBV7-8 and TRBJ2-3, with 7 bases matching TRBD1. V shed 5 bases and J 1 base; nucleotides not matched to a gene: 12. CDR1 is SGHVS, CDR2 FQNEAQ, per germline. CDR3 length equals 17 residues. The CDR3 sequence is CASSRDRAEAGTDTQYF. The CDR3 DNA follows: TGTGCCAGCAGCCGAGACAGGGCAGAAGCGGGCACAGATACGCAGTATTTT.

The genes are TRBV7-2 and TRBJ2-1; D possibly corresponds to TRBD1 (7 bases). Trimming shortened V by 5 bases and J by 1 base, and 9 bases separated the two germline ends. In germline, CDR1 is SGHTA, CDR2 FQGNSA. There are 14 residues in the CDR3. CDR3 sequence: CASSAGGSYNEQFF. CDR3 nucleotides: TGTGCCAGCAGCGCAGGGGGGTCCTACAATGAGCAGTTCTTC.

This clone has more than one count but fewer than ten. In DNA form, the CDR3 reads TGTGCCAGCAGCTTAGACAACAGGGCCTATAATTCACCCCTCCACTTT. This gives the protein CASSLDNRAYNSPLHF. The chain uses TRBV7-2 and TRBJ1-6; D is perhaps TRBD1 (6 bases). The V end lost 1 base, the J end lost 2 bases, and 9 bases lay between the germline ends. The CDR3 has 16 amino acids. Germline loops: CDR1 SGHTA, CDR2 FQGNSA. Variable domain in full (rest from reference TRBV7-2 and TRBJ1-6): GAGVSQSPSNKVTEKGKDVELRCDPISGHTALYWYRQSLGQGLEFLIYFQGNSAPDKSGLPSDRFSAERTGGSVSTLTIQRTQQEDSAVYLCASSLDNRAYNSPLHFGNGTRLTVT.

CDR3 in amino acids: CASSLVGGTQSYNSPLHF. As DNA, the CDR3 is TGTGCCAGCAGCTTGGTGGGGGGAACGCAATCCTATAATTCACCCCTCCACTTT. This chain connects TRBV7-2 to TRBJ1-6; a weak D match, TRBD1 (5 bases). CDR3 length: 18 amino acids. Trimming cost V 3 bases and J 1 base, with 16 bases left between them. The V gene's germline CDR1 is SGHTA and CDR2 FQGNSA.